The 2 T cell receptor beta chains below come from one sample, sequenced in a study of graft-versus-host responses after intestinal transplantation. Which antigens these TCRs recognize remains unknown. The protocol was immunoSEQ multiplex PCR, while the TCRdb copy is restricted to in-frame clones and leaves out a portion. Of some 130,000 clones listed, 85% to 95% were seen once; the top ten hold around 0.16%. The sample consisted of unstimulated CD4+ T cells sorted from spleen or lymph node cells, taken before intestinal transplant. The receptors stem from a human donor who received an intestinal transplant.

In this sample, this clone turned up once. The chain has TRBV7-3 and TRBJ2-5; D might be TRBD1 (6 bases). Germline V gives CDR1 SGHTA, CDR2 FQGTGA. The V end was cut by 9 bases, the J end by 2 bases, with 10 bases between. The CDR3 contains 12 residues. CDR3 sequence reads: CASTGLQETQYF. CDR3 in DNA: TGTGCCAGTACAGGGTTACAAGAGACCCAGTACTTC.

The CDR3 DNA follows: TGTGCCAGCAGCAACTGGGGGGAGCTGTTTTTT. Translated, it gives CASSNWGELFF. V and J are TRBV7-2 and TRBJ2-2, with D unclear. Per germline, CDR1 SGHTA and CDR2 FQGNSA. Trimming cost V 5 bases and J 8 bases, with 6 bases left between them. CDR3 length: 11 residues. The whole variable domain, remainder taken from reference TRBV7-2 and TRBJ2-2, is GAGVSQSPSNKVTEKGKDVELRCDPISGHTALYWYRQSLGQGLEFLIYFQGNSAPDKSGLPSDRFSAERTGGSVSTLTIQRTQQEDSAVYLCASSNWGELFFGEGSRLTVL.